The T cell receptor beta chain under discussion was sequenced for a study of blood T cells in healthy people across ages. The second PCR ran roughly 6 to 11 cycles with a sample-barcoded 5' primer and J-beta primers. Using its own MiXCR run on the 5' RACE reads, TCRdb lists one record per CDR3 protein. The table includes roughly 1,800,000 distinct CDR3 sequences, 49% detected once. The CDR3 sequence is 15 residues long. J lost 3 bases, V lost 6 bases, and 9 bases had no gene match. Germline CDR1 DFQATT, CDR2 SNEGSKA (reference sequence). The TCR sequence derives from a middle-aged woman in good health. V gene TRBV20-1 combines with J gene TRBJ2-1, with 9 bases fitting TRBD2. Sequencing was performed on blood. CDR3: CSAFPGTSSYNEQFF. DNA for the CDR3: TGCAGTGCGTTCCCCGGGACTAGCAGCTACAATGAGCAGTTCTTC.